One TCR beta chain is described in this entry. No cognate antigen has been identified for it. One base away there is no much larger clone; base qualities are not given. Interpreted using the paper, the treatment or condition label stands for: in vitro stimulation with specific CMV peptide epitopes to enrich CMV-specific T cells. The sequencing machine was an Illumina HiSeq 1500. TCRdb reprocessed the public reads (quality trimming at Q25 with fastp, clone calling with MiXCR) and kept in-frame beta chains. CDR3 protein duplicates are merged, each entry listing the most common genes and DNA. Recorded for this sample are 750,000 to 900,000 distinct CDR3 sequences; about 28% of them occurred a single time. The ten largest make up about 12% of the sample. These data belong to a study of T cell repertoires in cytomegalovirus infection (dated by TCRdb to between 2019 and 2020). For the wider study: Peptide stimulations targeted recently identified HLA-C-restricted CMV epitopes, whose presentation resists viral immunomodulation, together with well-studied HLA-B-restricted epitopes. Donor HLA type was relevant to the analysis, as public TCR beta signatures indicated carriage of CMV infection together with the matching HLA type.

Between the V and J ends, shortened by 3 bases and 0 bases respectively, the junction contains 7 bases. Including the terminal cysteine and phenylalanine, the CDR3 comprises 13 residues. Only the CDR3 part of the read is kept: 39 bases, read in frame from the first base. CDR1 SGHRS and CDR2 YFSETQ are derived from the germline V gene. The investigation overall reported the following: The ex vivo response was dominated by HLA-C-restricted CMV-specific TCR beta clonotypes, which also provided the single most frequent clonotype in two of eight donors. Carriers of CMV infection plus the relevant HLA type were discriminated by the cumulative frequency of public TCR beta family members in the study cohort and in an independent roughly 400-donor cohort.

The sequencing here drew on cultured CD8+ T cells from PBMCs, taken from culture after CMV antigen stimulation. Recombination connected TRBV5-1 to TRBJ2-7; TRBD2 is a weak D gene call, 5 bases matching. The TCR comes from a human donor in good health (CMV status not recorded). Some clones in this sample may be carry-over from other donors' samples. CDR3 loop: CASSWESSYEQYF. The bases read TGCGCCAGCAGCTGGGAGAGCTCCTACGAGCAGTACTTC.